The following is a TCR beta chain sequence with its context. In the authors' methods: Scientists estimated how many nucleated cells there were by amplifying reference gene primers. The assay was immunoSEQ multiplex PCR, and TCRdb's table has in-frame clones only and misses some. D and trimming were read from the DNA, whereas the V and J calls and clone size are those reported in that table. The table lists around 140,000 clones, about nine tenths of them singletons. This specimen belongs to a study of blood T cell repertoires in COVID-19. CDR1 is SGHRS, CDR2 YFSETQ, per germline. The CDR3 sequence is 14 residues long. Trimming shortened V by 3 bases and J by 3 bases, and 11 bases separated the two germline ends.

The receptor was isolated from a human donor in a cohort sampled during active COVID-19. Sequencing was carried out using peripheral blood. This sequence joins TRBV5-1 and TRBJ2-3; tentative D call: TRBD2 (6 bases). The CDR3 nucleotides are TGCGCCAGCAGCTGGGGGGTGGAGACAGATACGCAGTATTTT. It translates to CASSWGVETDTQYF. Together with reference TRBV5-1 and TRBJ2-3, the CDR3 gives the full variable domain: KAGVTQTPRYLIKTRGQQVTLSCSPISGHRSVSWYQQTPGQGLQFLFEYFSETQRNKGNFPGRFSGRQFSNSRSEMNVSTLELGDSALYLCASSWGVETDTQYFGPGTRLTVL.